The next 26 T cell receptor beta chains were all read from a single sample in a study of post-analysis software for immune sequencing data. Antigens of these TCRs are unknown. cDNA libraries of TCR beta carried unique molecular identifiers. Via MiXCR, TCRdb re-called the PCR reads, giving one row per CDR3 protein. The data hold about 190,000 distinct CDR3 sequences, with approximately 28% observed a single time. Study-level findings and limits: A few TRBV segments occurring more often in patients than controls included TRBV5-6, TRBV5-1 and TRBV20-1.

Source material: blood. The origin of the receptors is a girl younger than 18 with multiple sclerosis.

The table lists this clonotype with many counts. The chain joins TRBV12-3 or TRBV12-4 to TRBJ2-7, with D possibly being TRBD1 (6 bases). This CDR3 is built from 14 residues. Between the trimmed V and J ends, which lost 7 bases and 2 bases, there was a span of 15 bases. The CDR3: CASTHRDRTYEQYF. For the CDR3, the DNA is TGTGCCAGCACCCACCGAGACAGGACCTACGAGCAGTACTTC.

The gene calls are TRBV5-1 and TRBJ1-5; possible D gene TRBD1, 5 bases. With 0 bases removed from V and 6 bases from J, the gap between germline ends came to 10 bases. CDR1 is SGHRS, CDR2 YFSETQ, per germline. CDR3 length: 14 amino acids. CDR3 nucleotides: TGCGCCAGCAGCTTGGACGGGGGACCTCAGCCCCAGCATTTT. Protein: CASSLDGGPQPQHF.

V and J are TRBV15 and TRBJ1-1, with D unclear. The CDR3 sequence is 13 residues long. V was cut by 7 bases and J by 1 base, with 10 bases left in between. Looked up from germline, CDR1 is LNHNV and CDR2 is YYDKDF (reference sequence). Here the CDR3 reads CATIEHPNTEAFF. In nucleotides, the CDR3 is TGTGCCACCATTGAACACCCGAACACTGAAGCTTTCTTT.

V gene TRBV3-1 combines with J gene TRBJ2-2, with 8 bases lining up with TRBD2. CDR1 LGHDT and CDR2 YNNKEL come from the germline V gene (reference sequence). J gave up 6 bases and V 0 bases, and 0 bases lay outside the gene matches. The CDR3 is 14 residues long. The CDR3 DNA reads as TGTGCCAGCAGCCAAGACGGGGGGGCCGGGGAGCTGTTTTTT. It encodes CASSQDGGAGELFF. The full variable domain, its missing parts supplied by reference TRBV3-1 and TRBJ2-2, is DTAVSQTPKYLVTQMGNDKSIKCEQNLGHDTMYWYKQDSKKFLKIMFSYNNKELIINETVPNRFSPKSPDKAHLNLHINSLELGDSAVYFCASSQDGGAGELFFGEGSRLTVL.

The V call is TRBV6-2 or TRBV6-3, the J call TRBJ2-1; no definite D call. The CDR3 spans 13 residues. V gave up 4 bases and J gave up 3 bases, with 7 bases separating them. Germline values: CDR1 MNHEY, CDR2 SVGEGT. The CDR3 here is CASSFYSYNEQFF. DNA of the CDR3: TGTGCCAGCAGTTTTTACAGCTACAATGAGCAGTTCTTC.

This clonotype was seen many times. This sequence joins TRBV5-6 and TRBJ2-1; D is unclear. V was trimmed by 0 bases and J by 8 bases, leaving 24 bases between them. This CDR3 contains 18 residues. The germline V gene has CDR1 SGHDT and CDR2 YYEEEE. CDR3 sequence (DNA): TGTGCCAGCAGCTTGGCCTTCCGGGCGCAGGAGCCAGACCATGAGCAGTTCTTC. Translated, it gives CASSLAFRAQEPDHEQFF.

This clonotype came up many times. The gene calls are TRBV6-1 and TRBJ1-2, with TRBD1 identical over 10 bases. The CDR3 extends over 14 amino acids. CDR1 and CDR2 (germline): MNHNS, SASEGT. Trimming removed 5 bases from V and 4 bases from J; junction bases left unmatched: 4. CDR3 nucleotide sequence: TGTGCCAGCAGTCGGGACAGGGGCGCCTATGGCTACACCTTC. This encodes CASSRDRGAYGYTF.

Many counts were recorded for this clonotype. The V call is TRBV12-3 or TRBV12-4, the J call TRBJ2-1; possibly TRBD2 for D (6 bases). CDR3 length equals 15 residues. Trimming took off 6 bases at V and 6 bases at J, with 18 bases between the two ends. In nucleotides, the CDR3 is TGTGCCAGCAGCGAGGGGAGGCTAGTGAGCAATGAGCAGTTCTTC. Protein: CASSEGRLVSNEQFF.

The chain is built from TRBV20-1 and TRBJ2-7; D is unresolved. Looked up from germline, CDR1 is DFQATT and CDR2 is SNEGSKA (reference sequence). The V gene lost 1 base and the J gene lost 3 bases, with 16 bases spanning the gap. The CDR3 runs to 15 residues. The DNA of the CDR3 is TGCAGTGCTAGAGCATCGAGTAGGTATATCTACGAGCAGTACTTC. Protein sequence: CSARASSRYIYEQYF.

A few counts support this clonotype. The rearrangement links TRBV4-2 to TRBJ1-1; D uncertain. The CDR3 has 14 residues. With 4 bases removed from V and 0 bases from J, the gap between germline ends came to 9 bases. The germline CDR1 and CDR2 sequences are LGHNA and YNFKEQ. The CDR3 loop reads CASSPIEVNTEAFF. CDR3 DNA sequence: TGTGCCAGCAGCCCAATAGAGGTGAACACTGAAGCTTTCTTT.

Details on this clonotype: This may arise from a read error, as a much more abundant clone is one base away. CDR3 amino acids: CVSSSRTGEQYF. The CDR3 coding sequence is TGTGTCAGCAGTTCGCGGACGGGGGAGCAGTACTTC. The genes are TRBV28 and TRBJ2-7; D may be TRBD2 (5 bases). Germline CDR1 reads MDHEN; CDR2 reads SYDVKM. The CDR3 length is 12 residues. Variable domain in full (rest from reference TRBV28 and TRBJ2-7): DVKVTQSSRYLVKRTGEKVFLECVQDMDHENMFWYRQDPGLGLRLIYFSYDVKMKEKGDIPEGYSVSREKKERFSLILESASTNQTSMYLCVSSSRTGEQYFGPGTRLTVT.

The rearrangement uses TRBV27 and TRBJ2-2; the D gene is possibly TRBD1 (5 bases). V lost 5 bases, J lost 4 bases, and 14 bases lay in between. This CDR3 is 15 amino acids long. In germline, CDR1 is MNHEY, CDR2 SMNVEV (reference sequence). The DNA for the CDR3 is TGTGCCAGCAGTCCATGGGGCAAATCCACCGGGGAGCTGTTTTTT. Its translation is CASSPWGKSTGELFF.

This clonotype was observed many times. The chain has TRBV20-1 and TRBJ2-7, with unresolved D. V was trimmed by 3 bases and J by 0 bases, leaving 9 bases between them. CDR3 size: 13 residues. In germline, CDR1 is DFQATT, CDR2 SNEGSKA (reference sequence). The CDR3 spells CSARPRASYEQYF. The CDR3 region has the DNA TGCAGTGCTAGGCCGCGCGCCTCCTACGAGCAGTACTTC.

This clonotype showed up just a few times. A much larger clone differs from this one at a single base, so this may be a read error. The chain recombines TRBV4-1 with TRBJ1-2, with TRBD1 as a possible D gene (6 bases). Germline V gene lookup returns CDR1 MGHRA and CDR2 YSYEKL. This CDR3 is 14 amino acids long. The CDR3 DNA sequence: TGCGCCAACAGCCCTCGAGGGGGTGGCTATGGCTACACCTTC. Its protein product is CANSPRGGGYGYTF.

The rearrangement links TRBV12-3 or TRBV12-4 to TRBJ1-3; 10 positions match TRBD1. The ends lost 6 bases at V and 2 bases at J; junction bases unmatched: 7. This CDR3 comprises 16 residues. CDR3 amino acids: CASSPPGTGAGNTIYF. CDR3 bases: TGTGCCAGCAGCCCCCCCGGGACAGGGGCTGGAAACACCATATATTTT.

Note on this clonotype: A read error may account for a junction end that differs from germline. The rearrangement uses TRBV7-2 and TRBJ1-1; a weak D match, TRBD1 (6 bases). This CDR3 contains 15 residues. Germline CDR1 SGHTA, CDR2 FQGNSA. The CDR3 nucleotides are TGTGCTAGCAGCTTAGCGAGCAGGGGTGTAACTGAAGCTTTCTTT. This sequence encodes CASSLASRGVTEAFF.

This clonotype appeared many times. The rearrangement links TRBV6-1 to TRBJ1-2; TRBD1 is a possible D gene (5 bases). Germline V gene sequence: CDR1 MNHNS, CDR2 SASEGT. V was clipped by 5 bases and J by 3 bases, with 22 bases between them. This CDR3 has 17 residues. The CDR3 spells CASSPSGPQGEDYGYTF. The CDR3, as DNA: TGTGCCAGCAGTCCATCGGGTCCCCAGGGCGAGGACTATGGCTACACCTTC.

V gene TRBV20-1 combines with J gene TRBJ2-2; D is ambiguous. The V end was cut by 3 bases, the J end by 3 bases, with 5 bases between. Germline-derived CDR1 and CDR2 are DFQATT and SNEGSKA (reference sequence). The CDR3 runs 12 residues. The CDR3 loop reads CSARRDTGELFF. The CDR3 nucleotides are TGCAGTGCTAGGAGAGACACCGGGGAGCTGTTTTTT.

Points on this clonotype: Given a much more abundant clone one base away, this may be a read error. The chain links TRBV6-1 to TRBJ2-1; 11 bases agree with TRBD2. There are 18 residues in the CDR3. CDR1 is MNHNS, CDR2 SASEGT, per germline. This CDR3 is CAGRRTSGGSLRTNEQFF. The CDR3 DNA follows: TGTGCCGGCAGGCGAACTAGCGGGGGTTCCCTCCGGACCAATGAGCAGTTCTTC.

This clonotype was observed many times. The chain employs TRBV27 and TRBJ1-5; 10 positions match TRBD1. J was trimmed by 2 bases and V by 6 bases; bases with no gene match: 4. The CDR3 spans 15 residues. Germline V CDR1 and CDR2: MNHEY, SMNVEV (reference sequence). The CDR3: CASSPGTGGNQPQHF. As DNA, the CDR3 is TGTGCCAGCAGCCCCGGGACAGGGGGCAATCAGCCCCAGCATTTT.

This clonotype appeared many times. This chain joins TRBV7-3 and TRBJ2-4, with 8 nucleotides matching TRBD2. The germline V gene encodes CDR1 SGHTA and CDR2 FQGTGA. This CDR3 contains 17 residues. After removal of 0 bases from V and 1 base from J, the junction contained 5 bases not matched to a gene. The CDR3 here is CASSLTGGGGAKNIQYF. CDR3 sequence (DNA): TGTGCCAGCAGCTTAACCGGGGGCGGGGGGGCCAAAAACATTCAGTACTTC.

V and J are TRBV27 and TRBJ1-2; D remains ambiguous. Germline CDR1 MNHEY, CDR2 SMNVEV (reference sequence). The CDR3 consists of 13 residues. V was pared by 4 bases and J by 4 bases, with 10 bases between. In DNA, the CDR3 is TGTGCCAGCAGTTCACCCCTTGGCTATGGCTACACCTTC. Translated, it gives CASSSPLGYGYTF.

This chain joins TRBV12-3 or TRBV12-4 and TRBJ1-2; D is unclear. CDR3 length: 16 amino acids. V lost 0 bases and J lost 2, with 13 bases in between. The CDR3 sequence is CASSLAPGLDNYGYTF. The DNA of the CDR3 is TGTGCCAGCAGTTTAGCCCCCGGCTTGGACAACTATGGCTACACCTTC.

The V gene is TRBV20-1, the J gene TRBJ1-5; TRBD1 agrees at 10 bases. The CDR3 consists of 15 residues. Germline V gene data show CDR1 as DFQATT and CDR2 as SNEGSKA (reference sequence). V dropped 2 bases and J dropped 4; count of bases not matched to a gene: 5. The CDR3, as DNA: TGCAGTGCTAGACGCACGGGACAGGGGAATCAGCCCCAGCATTTT. This codes for CSARRTGQGNQPQHF.

This clonotype was seen a few times. A read error may explain this, as a much larger clone is one base away. The V and J genes are TRBV10-2 and TRBJ2-1, with 10 bases aligning to TRBD2. The CDR3 spans 15 residues. CDR1 is WSHSY, CDR2 SAAADI, per germline. The ends lost 2 bases at V and 7 bases at J; junction bases unmatched: 5. The CDR3, as DNA: TGCGCCAGCAGTGAGGAGAGCGGGAGGGGGAATGAGCAGTTCTTC. Translating gives CASSEESGRGNEQFF.

This clonotype came up a few times. It may be a read error: a sequence one base away is much more abundant. The chain employs TRBV29-1 and TRBJ2-1, with D possibly called TRBD1 or TRBD2 (5 bases each). The CDR3 is 13 amino acids. In germline, CDR1 is SQVTM, CDR2 ANQGSEA. The V end was cut by 6 bases, the J end by 5 bases, with 14 bases between. CDR3: CSVGGGTNNEQFF. The CDR3 DNA is TGCAGCGTGGGTGGGGGAACGAACAATGAGCAGTTCTTC.